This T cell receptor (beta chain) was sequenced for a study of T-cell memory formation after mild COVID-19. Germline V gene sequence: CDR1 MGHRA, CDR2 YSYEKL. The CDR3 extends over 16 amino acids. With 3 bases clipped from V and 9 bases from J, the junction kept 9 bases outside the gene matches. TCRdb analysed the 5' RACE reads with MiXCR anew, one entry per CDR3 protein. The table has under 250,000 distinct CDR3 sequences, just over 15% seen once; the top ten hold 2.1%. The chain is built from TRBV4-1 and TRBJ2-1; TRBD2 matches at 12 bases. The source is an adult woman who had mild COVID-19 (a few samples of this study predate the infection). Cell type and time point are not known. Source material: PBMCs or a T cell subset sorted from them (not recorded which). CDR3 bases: TGCGCCAGCAGCCAGCGTCTAGCGGGGGGGCCGGGTGAGCAGTTCTTC. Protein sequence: CASSQRLAGGPGEQFF.